This note documents a single TCR beta chain sequence. The data were obtained in a study of cytomegalovirus exposure and HLA in healthy donors. The PCR had 60 Vbeta and 13 Jbeta primers. Clones were sequenced by immunoSEQ multiplex PCR, and TCRdb holds only the in-frame ones, with some missing. The table lists over 150,000 clones, roughly two thirds of them singletons. Trimming took 5 bases from V and 1 from J; bases not matched to a gene: 3. Germline CDR1 is SNHLY and CDR2 is FYNNEI. The CDR3 sequence is 15 residues long. The sequenced material came from PBMCs. The gene calls are TRBV2 and TRBJ2-3, with 10 bases lining up with TRBD1. The sequence came from a woman aged 40 to 49 in good health and CMV-seropositive. This CDR3 reads CASSTGTGGTDTQYF. The CDR3 DNA reads TGTGCCAGCAGTACCGGGACAGGGGGCACAGATACGCAGTATTTT.